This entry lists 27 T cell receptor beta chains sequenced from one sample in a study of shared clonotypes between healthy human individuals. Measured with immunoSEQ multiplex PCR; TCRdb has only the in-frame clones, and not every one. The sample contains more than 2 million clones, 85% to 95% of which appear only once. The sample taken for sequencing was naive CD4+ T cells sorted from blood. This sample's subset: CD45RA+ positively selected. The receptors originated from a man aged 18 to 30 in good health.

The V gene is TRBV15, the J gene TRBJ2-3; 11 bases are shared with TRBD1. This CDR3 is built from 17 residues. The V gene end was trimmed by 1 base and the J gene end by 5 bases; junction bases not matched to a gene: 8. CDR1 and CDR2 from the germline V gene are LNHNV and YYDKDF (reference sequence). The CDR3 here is CATSRANGQGAGDTQYF. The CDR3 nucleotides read TGTGCCACCAGCAGAGCAAATGGACAGGGGGCTGGAGATACGCAGTATTTT.

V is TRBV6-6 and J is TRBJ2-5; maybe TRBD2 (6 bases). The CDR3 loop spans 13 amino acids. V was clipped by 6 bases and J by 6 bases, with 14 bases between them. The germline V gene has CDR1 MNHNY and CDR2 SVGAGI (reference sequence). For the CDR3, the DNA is TGTGCCAGCAGCGGGGGTACTCCACAGACCCAGTACTTC. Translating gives CASSGGTPQTQYF.

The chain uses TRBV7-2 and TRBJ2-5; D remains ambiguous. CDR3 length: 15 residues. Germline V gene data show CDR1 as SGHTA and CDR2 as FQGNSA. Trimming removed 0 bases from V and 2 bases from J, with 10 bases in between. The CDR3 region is CASSLAPGAQETQYF. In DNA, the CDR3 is TGTGCCAGCAGCTTAGCGCCTGGCGCTCAAGAGACCCAGTACTTC.

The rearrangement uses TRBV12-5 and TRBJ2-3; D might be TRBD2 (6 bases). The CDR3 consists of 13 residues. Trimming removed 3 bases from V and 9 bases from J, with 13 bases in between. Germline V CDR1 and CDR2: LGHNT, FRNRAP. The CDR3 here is CASGLGGDPTQYF. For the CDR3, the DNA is TGTGCTAGTGGTTTAGGAGGGGATCCGACGCAGTATTTT.

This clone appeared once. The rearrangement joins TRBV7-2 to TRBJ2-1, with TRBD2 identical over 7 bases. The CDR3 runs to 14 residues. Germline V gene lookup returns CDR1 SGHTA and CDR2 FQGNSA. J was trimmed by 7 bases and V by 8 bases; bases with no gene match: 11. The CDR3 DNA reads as TGTGCCAGCCGCCCGGGCGGGAGTGGTAATGAGCAGTTCTTC. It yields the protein CASRPGGSGNEQFF.

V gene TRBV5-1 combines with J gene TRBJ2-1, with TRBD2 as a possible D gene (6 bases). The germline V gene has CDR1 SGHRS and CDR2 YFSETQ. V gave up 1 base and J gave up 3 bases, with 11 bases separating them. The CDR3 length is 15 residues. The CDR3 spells CASSLNSGNYNEQFF. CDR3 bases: TGCGCCAGCAGCTTGAATAGCGGAAACTACAATGAGCAGTTCTTC.

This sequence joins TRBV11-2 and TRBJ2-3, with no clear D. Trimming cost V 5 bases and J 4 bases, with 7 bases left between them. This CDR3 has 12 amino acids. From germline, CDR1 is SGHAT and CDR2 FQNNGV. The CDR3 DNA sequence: TGTGCCAGCAGCCCTGGGGCAGATACGCAGTATTTT. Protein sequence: CASSPGADTQYF.

As DNA, the CDR3 is TGTGCCAGCAATACCCGGACGGGGACCTATGGCTACACCTTC. The encoded protein is CASNTRTGTYGYTF. The chain has TRBV6-1 and TRBJ1-2, with D tentatively TRBD1 (5 bases). V gave up 7 bases and J gave up 4 bases, with 16 bases separating them. Germline CDR1 reads MNHNS; CDR2 reads SASEGT. This CDR3 contains 14 residues.

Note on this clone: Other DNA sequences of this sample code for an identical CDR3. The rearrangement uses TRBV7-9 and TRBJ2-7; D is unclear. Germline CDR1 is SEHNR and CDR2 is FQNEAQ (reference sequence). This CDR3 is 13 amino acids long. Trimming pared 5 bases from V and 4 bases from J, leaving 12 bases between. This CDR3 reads CASSLAGGYEQYF. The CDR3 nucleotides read TGTGCCAGCAGCCTGGCTGGTGGTTACGAGCAGTACTTC. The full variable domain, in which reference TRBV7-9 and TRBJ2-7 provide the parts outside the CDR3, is DTGVSQNPRHKITKRGQNVTFRCDPISEHNRLYWYRQTLGQGPEFLTYFQNEAQLEKSRLLSDRFSAERPKGSFSTLEIQRTEQGDSAMYLCASSLAGGYEQYFGPGTRLTVT.

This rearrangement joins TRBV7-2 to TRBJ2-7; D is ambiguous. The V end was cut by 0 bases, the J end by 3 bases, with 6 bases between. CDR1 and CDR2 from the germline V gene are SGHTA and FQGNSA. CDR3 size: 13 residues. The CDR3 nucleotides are TGTGCCAGCAGCTTAGCGAATTTCTACGAGCAGTACTTC. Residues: CASSLANFYEQYF.

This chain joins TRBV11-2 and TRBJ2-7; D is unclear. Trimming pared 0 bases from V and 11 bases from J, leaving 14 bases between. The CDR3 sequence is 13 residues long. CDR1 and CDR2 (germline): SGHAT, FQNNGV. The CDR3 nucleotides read TGTGCCAGCAGCTTAGATCGGATGCGACGCGAGTACTTC. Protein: CASSLDRMRREYF.

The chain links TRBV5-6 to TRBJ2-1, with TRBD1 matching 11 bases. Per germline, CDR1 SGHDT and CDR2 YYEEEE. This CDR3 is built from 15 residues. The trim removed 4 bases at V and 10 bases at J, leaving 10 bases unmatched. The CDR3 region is CASSLPGQGVGEQFF. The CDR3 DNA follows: TGTGCCAGCAGCCTCCCGGGACAGGGGGTTGGAGAGCAGTTCTTC. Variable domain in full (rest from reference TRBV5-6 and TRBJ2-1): DAGVTQSPTHLIKTRGQQVTLRCSPKSGHDTVSWYQQALGQGPQFIFQYYEEEERQRGNFPDRFSGHQFPNYSSELNVNALLLGDSALYLCASSLPGQGVGEQFFGPGTRLTVL.

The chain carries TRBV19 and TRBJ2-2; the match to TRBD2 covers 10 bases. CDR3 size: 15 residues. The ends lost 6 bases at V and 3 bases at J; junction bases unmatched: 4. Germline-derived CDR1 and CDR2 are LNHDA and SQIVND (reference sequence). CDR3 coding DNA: TGTGCCAGTAGCATACTAGCGGGGTACACCGGGGAGCTGTTTTTT. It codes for CASSILAGYTGELFF.

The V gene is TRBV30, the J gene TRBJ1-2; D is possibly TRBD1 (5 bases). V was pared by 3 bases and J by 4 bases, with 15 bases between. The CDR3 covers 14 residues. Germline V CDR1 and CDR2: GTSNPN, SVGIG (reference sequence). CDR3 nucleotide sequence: TGTGCCTGGAGGAATTCCGGGGCCGCCTATGGCTACACCTTC. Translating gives CAWRNSGAAYGYTF. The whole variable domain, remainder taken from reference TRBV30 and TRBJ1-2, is SQTIHQWPATLVQPVGSPLSLECTVEGTSNPNLYWYRQAAGRGLQLLFYSVGIGQISSEVPQNLSASRPQDRQFILSSKKLLLSDSGFYLCAWRNSGAAYGYTFGSGTRLTVV.

DNA of the CDR3: TGTGCCAGCAGTGTTGGACAGGGGTGGACTGAAGCTTTCTTT. Residues: CASSVGQGWTEAFF. This chain joins TRBV2 and TRBJ1-1; TRBD1 aligns across 9 bases. CDR1 and CDR2 (germline): SNHLY, FYNNEI. The CDR3 is 14 residues long. The ends lost 4 bases at V and 5 bases at J; junction bases unmatched: 5.

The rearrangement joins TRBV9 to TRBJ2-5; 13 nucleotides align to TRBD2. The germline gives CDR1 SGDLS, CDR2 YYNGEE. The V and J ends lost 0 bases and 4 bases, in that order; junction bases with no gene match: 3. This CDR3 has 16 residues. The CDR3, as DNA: TGTGCCAGCAGCGTAGGAGGACTAGCGGGAGTAGAGACCCAGTACTTC. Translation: CASSVGGLAGVETQYF.

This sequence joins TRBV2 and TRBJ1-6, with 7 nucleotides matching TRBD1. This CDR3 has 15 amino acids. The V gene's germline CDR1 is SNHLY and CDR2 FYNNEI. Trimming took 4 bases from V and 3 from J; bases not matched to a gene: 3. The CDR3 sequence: CASSGQGLYNSPLHF. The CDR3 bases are TGTGCCAGCAGTGGACAGGGCCTCTATAATTCACCCCTCCACTTT.

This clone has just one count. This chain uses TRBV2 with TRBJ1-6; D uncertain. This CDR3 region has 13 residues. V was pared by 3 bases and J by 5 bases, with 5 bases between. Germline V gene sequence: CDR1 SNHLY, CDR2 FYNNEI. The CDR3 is CASSEGDNSPLHF. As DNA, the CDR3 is TGTGCCAGCAGTGAGGGCGATAATTCACCCCTCCACTTT.

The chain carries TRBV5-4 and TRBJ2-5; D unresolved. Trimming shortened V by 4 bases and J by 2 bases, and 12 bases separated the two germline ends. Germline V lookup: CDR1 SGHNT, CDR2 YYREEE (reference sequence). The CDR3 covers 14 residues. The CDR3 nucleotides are TGTGCCAGCAGCCCGGAAGGTGGACAAGAGACCCAGTACTTC. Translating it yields CASSPEGGQETQYF.

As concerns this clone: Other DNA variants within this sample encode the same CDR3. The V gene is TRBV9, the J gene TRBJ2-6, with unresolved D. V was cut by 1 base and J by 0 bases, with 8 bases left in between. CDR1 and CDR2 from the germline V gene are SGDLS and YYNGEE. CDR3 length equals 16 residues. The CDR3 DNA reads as TGTGCCAGCAGCGTAATGGGTAGCTCTGGGGCCAACGTCCTGACTTTC. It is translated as CASSVMGSSGANVLTF.

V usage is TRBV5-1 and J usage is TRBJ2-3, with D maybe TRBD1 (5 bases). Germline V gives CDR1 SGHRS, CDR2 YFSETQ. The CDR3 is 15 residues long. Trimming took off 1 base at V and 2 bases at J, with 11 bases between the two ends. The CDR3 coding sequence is TGCGCCAGCAGCTTGTCGGACACTGTCACAGATACGCAGTATTTT. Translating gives CASSLSDTVTDTQYF.

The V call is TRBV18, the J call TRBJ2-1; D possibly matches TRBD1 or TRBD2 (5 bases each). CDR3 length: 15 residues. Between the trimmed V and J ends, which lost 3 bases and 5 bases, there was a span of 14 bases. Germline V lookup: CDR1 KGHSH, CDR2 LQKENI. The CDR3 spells CASSPGATFNNEQFF. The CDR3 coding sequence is TGTGCCAGCTCACCCGGGGCCACGTTCAACAATGAGCAGTTCTTC.

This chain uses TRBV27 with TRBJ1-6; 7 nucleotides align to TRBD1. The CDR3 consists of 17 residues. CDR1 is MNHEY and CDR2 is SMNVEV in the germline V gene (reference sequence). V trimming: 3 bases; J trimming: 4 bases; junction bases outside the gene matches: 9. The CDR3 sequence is CASSFLGQAQYNSPLHF. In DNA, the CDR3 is TGTGCCAGCAGTTTCCTTGGACAGGCCCAATATAATTCACCCCTCCACTTT.

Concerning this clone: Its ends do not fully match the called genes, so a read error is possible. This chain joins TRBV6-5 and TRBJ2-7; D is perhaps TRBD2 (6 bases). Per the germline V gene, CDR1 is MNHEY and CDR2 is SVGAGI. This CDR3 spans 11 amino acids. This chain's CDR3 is CASNSGVGFFF. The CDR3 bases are TGTGCCAGCAACTCGGGAGTAGGTTTCTTCTTC.

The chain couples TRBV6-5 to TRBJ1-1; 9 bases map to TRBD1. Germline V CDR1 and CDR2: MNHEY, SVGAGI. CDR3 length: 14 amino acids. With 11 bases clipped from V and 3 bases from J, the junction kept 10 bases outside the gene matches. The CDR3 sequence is CASGTGGSHTEAFF. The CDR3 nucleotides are TGTGCCTCAGGAACAGGGGGCAGTCACACTGAAGCTTTCTTT.

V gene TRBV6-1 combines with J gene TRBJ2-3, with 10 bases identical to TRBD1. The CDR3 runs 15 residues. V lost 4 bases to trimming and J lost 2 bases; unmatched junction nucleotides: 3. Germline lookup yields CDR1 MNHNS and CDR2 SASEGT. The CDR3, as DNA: TGTGCCAGCAGTGGGGGACAGGGGACCACAGATACGCAGTATTTT. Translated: CASSGGQGTTDTQYF.

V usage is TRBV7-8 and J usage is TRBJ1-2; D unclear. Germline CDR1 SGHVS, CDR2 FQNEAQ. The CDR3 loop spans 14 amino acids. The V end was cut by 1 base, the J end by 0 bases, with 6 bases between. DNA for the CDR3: TGTGCCAGCAGCTTAGGCCAGCCTAACTATGGCTACACCTTC. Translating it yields CASSLGQPNYGYTF. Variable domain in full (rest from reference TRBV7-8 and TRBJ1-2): GAGVSQSPRYKVAKRGQDVALRCDPISGHVSLFWYQQALGQGPEFLTYFQNEAQLDKSGLPSDRFFAERPEGSVSTLKIQRTQQEDSAVYLCASSLGQPNYGYTFGSGTRLTVV.